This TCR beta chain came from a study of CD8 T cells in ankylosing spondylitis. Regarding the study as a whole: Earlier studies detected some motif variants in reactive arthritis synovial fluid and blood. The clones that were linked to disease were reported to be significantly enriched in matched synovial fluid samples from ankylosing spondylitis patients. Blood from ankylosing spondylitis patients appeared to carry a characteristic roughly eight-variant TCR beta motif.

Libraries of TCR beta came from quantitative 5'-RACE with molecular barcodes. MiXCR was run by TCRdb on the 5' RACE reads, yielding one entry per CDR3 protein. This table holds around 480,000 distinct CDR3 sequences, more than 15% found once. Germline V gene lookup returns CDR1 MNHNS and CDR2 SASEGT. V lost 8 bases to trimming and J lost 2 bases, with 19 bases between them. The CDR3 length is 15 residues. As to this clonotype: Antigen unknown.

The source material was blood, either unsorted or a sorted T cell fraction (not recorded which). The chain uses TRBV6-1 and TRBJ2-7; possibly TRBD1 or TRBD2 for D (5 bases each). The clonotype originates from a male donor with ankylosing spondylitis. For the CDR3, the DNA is TGTGCCAGCCCCCCGCCGGGACGGAAAACCTACGAGCAGTACTTC. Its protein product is CASPPPGRKTYEQYF.